This T cell receptor (beta chain) was found in a study of cytomegalovirus exposure and HLA in healthy donors. Primers included in the PCR were 60 Vbeta and 13 Jbeta primers. Clones were read by immunoSEQ multiplex PCR, and TCRdb kept only the in-frame ones, dropping some. The sample includes under 200,000 clones, roughly 80% seen only once; the top ten take roughly 1.9%. The V gene lost 7 bases and the J gene lost 0 bases, with 16 bases spanning the gap. CDR1 SGHNT and CDR2 YYREEE come from the germline V gene (reference sequence). CDR3 length: 15 amino acids. Source material: PBMCs. The source is a human donor in good health. The V call is TRBV5-4, the J call TRBJ1-2; D gene unclear. CDR3 protein: CASSRGRSTNYGYTF. In nucleotides, the CDR3 is TGTGCCAGCTCTCGTGGTCGCAGTACTAACTATGGCTACACCTTC.